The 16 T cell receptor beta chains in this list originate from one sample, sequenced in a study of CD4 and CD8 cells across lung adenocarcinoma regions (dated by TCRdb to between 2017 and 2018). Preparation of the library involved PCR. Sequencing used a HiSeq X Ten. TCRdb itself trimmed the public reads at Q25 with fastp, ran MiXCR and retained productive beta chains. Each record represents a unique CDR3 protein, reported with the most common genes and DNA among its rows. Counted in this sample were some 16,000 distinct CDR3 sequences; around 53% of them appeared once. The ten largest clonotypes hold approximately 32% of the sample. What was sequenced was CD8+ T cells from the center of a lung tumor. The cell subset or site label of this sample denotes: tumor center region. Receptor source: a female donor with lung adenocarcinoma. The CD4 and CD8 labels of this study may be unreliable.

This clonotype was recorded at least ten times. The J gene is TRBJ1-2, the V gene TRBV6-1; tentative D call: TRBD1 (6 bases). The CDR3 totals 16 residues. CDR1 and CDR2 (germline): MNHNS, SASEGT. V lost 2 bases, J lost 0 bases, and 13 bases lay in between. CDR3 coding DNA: TGTGCCAGCAGTGAACAGGGGACACCAACTAACTATGGCTACACCTTC. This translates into CASSEQGTPTNYGYTF.

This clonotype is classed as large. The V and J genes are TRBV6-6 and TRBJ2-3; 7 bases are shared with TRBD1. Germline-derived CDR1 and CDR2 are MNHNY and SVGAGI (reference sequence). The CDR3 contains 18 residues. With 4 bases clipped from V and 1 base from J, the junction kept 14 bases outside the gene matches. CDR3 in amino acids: CASSSIIPTGMGTDTQYF. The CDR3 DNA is TGTGCCAGCAGTTCGATTATTCCGACAGGGATGGGCACAGATACGCAGTATTTT.

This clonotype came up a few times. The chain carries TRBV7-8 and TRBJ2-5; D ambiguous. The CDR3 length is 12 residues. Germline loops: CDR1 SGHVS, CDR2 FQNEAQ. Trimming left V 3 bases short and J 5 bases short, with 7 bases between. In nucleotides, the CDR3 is TGTGCCAGCAGCTTGGGCAGCGAGACCCAGTACTTC. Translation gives CASSLGSETQYF.

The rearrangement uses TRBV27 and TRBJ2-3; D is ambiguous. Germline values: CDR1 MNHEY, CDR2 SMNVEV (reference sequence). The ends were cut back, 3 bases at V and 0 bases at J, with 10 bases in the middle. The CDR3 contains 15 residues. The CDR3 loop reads CASSFGLPSTDTQYF. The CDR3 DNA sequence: TGTGCCAGCAGTTTCGGTCTTCCTAGCACAGATACGCAGTATTTT.

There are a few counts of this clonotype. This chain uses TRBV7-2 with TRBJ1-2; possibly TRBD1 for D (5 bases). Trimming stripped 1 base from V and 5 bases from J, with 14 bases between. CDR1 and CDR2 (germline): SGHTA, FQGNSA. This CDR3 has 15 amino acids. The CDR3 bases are TGTGCCAGCAGCTTAGTCGGAGGGGATGGGTATGGCTACACCTTC. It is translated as CASSLVGGDGYGYTF.

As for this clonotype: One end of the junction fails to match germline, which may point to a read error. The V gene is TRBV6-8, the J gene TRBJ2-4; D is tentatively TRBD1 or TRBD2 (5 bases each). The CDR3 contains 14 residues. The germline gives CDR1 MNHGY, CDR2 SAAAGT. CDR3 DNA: TGTGCCAGCCCGGGGCGGTGGGCGAAAGACACGCAGTATTTC. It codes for CASPGRWAKDTQYF.

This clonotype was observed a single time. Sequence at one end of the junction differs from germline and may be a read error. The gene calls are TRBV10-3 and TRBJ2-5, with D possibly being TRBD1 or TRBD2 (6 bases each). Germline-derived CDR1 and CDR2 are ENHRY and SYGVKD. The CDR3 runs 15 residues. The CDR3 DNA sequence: TGTGCCGGGGGGTACGGGGGCGGGGACCGAGAGACGCAGTACTTC. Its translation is CAGGYGGGDRETQYF.

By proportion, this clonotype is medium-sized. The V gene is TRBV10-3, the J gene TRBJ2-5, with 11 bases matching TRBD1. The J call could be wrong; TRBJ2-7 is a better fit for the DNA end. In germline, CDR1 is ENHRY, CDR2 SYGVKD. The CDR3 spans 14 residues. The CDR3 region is CATTPGQGDYEQYF. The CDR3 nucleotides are TGTGCCACCACTCCGGGACAGGGGGACTACGAGCAGTACTTC.

As DNA, the CDR3 is TGTGCCAGCAGCTTAAGACTTTGGCAGCAGTACTTC. Translating gives CASSLRLWQQYF. The chain links TRBV11-2 to TRBJ2-5; D gene uncertain. CDR1 and CDR2 from the germline V gene are SGHAT and FQNNGV. Trimming cost V 2 bases and J 11 bases, with 12 bases left between them. This CDR3 region has 12 residues.

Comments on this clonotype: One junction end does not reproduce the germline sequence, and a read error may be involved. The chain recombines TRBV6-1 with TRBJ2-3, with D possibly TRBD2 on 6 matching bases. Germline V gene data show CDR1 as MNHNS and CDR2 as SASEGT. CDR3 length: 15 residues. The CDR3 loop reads CASRPGVGGKNTQYF. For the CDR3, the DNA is TGTGCCAGCAGGCCGGGGGTAGGAGGGAAAAACACGCAGTACTTT.

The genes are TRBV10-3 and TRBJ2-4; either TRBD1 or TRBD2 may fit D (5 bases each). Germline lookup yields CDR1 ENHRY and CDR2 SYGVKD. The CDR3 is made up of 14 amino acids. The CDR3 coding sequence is TGTGGCGGCCCGGGGCTGGGAGCCAAAAACATTCAGTACTTC. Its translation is CGGPGLGAKNIQYF.

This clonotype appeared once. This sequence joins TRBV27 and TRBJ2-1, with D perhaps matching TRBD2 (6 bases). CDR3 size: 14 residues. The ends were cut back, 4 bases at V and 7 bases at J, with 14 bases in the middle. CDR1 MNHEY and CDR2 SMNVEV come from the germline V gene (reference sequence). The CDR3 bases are TGTGCCAGCAGTTCCGGCGGGGTCCTAAATGAGCAGTTCTTC. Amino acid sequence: CASSSGGVLNEQFF.

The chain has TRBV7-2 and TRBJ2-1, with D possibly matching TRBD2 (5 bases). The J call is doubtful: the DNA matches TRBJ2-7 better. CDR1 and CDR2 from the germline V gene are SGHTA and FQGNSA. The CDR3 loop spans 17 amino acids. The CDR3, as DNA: TGTGCCAGCAGCTTAGTCGCGGGCACACCCGATTTCTACGAGCAGTACTTC. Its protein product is CASSLVAGTPDFYEQYF.

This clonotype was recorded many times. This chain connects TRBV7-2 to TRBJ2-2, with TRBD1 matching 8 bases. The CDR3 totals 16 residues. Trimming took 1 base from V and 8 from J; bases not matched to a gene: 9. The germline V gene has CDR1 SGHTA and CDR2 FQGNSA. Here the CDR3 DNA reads TGTGCCAGCAGCTTAGGTGGGCAGGGGGCATCAGGGGAGCTGTTTTTT. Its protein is CASSLGGQGASGELFF.

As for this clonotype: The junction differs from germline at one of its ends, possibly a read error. The CDR3 nucleotides read TGTGCCATCTCCAGTGTCGAAGATACGCAGTACTTT. Its protein is CAISSVEDTQYF. The V and J genes are TRBV10-3 and TRBJ2-3; the D is unclear. CDR1 and CDR2 from the germline V gene are ENHRY and SYGVKD. This CDR3 has 12 residues.

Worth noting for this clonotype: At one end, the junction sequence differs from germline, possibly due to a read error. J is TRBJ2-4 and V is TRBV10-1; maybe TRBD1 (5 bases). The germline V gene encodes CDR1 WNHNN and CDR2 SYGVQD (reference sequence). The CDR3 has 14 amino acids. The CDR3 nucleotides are TGCGCCAGCAGGGGGCTAAGTGGCAAAGACATTCAGTACTTC. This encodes CASRGLSGKDIQYF.